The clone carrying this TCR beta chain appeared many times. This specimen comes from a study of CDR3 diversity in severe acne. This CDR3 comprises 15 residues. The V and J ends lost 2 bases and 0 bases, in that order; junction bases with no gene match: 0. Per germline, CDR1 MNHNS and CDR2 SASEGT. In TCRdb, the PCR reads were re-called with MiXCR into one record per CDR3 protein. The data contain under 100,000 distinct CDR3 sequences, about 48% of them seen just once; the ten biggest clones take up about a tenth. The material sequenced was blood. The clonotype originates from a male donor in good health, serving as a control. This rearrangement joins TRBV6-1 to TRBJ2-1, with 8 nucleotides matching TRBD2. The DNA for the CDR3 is TGTGCCAGCAGTGAACTAGCGGGCTCCTACAATGAGCAGTTCTTC. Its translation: CASSELAGSYNEQFF.